This passage covers 24 T cell receptor beta chains from one sample sequenced in a study of shared clonotypes between healthy human individuals. The assay was immunoSEQ multiplex PCR, and TCRdb's table has in-frame clones only and misses some. The sample carries a few hundred thousand clones, about 74% recorded once. Sequenced sample: PBMCs. These receptors were taken from a woman between 40 and 55 years old in good health. Some clones in this sample may be carry-over from other donors' samples.

The chain joins TRBV25-1 to TRBJ2-1, with 10 bases lining up with TRBD2. The CDR3 length is 17 residues. Germline values: CDR1 MGHDK, CDR2 SYGVNS. Unmatched junction bases numbered 9, after V lost 5 bases and J lost 2 bases. DNA for the CDR3: TGTGCCAGCAGTAGTCTAGCGGGAGACATAACCTACAATGAGCAGTTCTTC. Translation: CASSSLAGDITYNEQFF.

CDR3: CASSLLPGTGPEAFF. CDR3 bases: TGCGCCAGCAGCTTACTACCCGGGACAGGGCCTGAAGCTTTCTTT. The chain links TRBV5-1 to TRBJ1-1, with TRBD1 identical over 9 bases. V shed 2 bases and J 6 bases; nucleotides not matched to a gene: 8. The germline gives CDR1 SGHRS, CDR2 YFSETQ. CDR3 size: 15 residues.

This clone was counted once. A much more abundant neighbour one base away suggests this may be a read error. The J gene is TRBJ1-3, the V gene TRBV28; no firm D call. With 7 bases removed from V and 3 bases from J, the gap between germline ends came to 13 bases. The germline V gene has CDR1 MDHEN and CDR2 SYDVKM. The CDR3 is made up of 14 amino acids. CDR3 in DNA: TGTGCCAGCACCTCGGATTTTGGTGGAAACACCATATATTTT. Protein product: CASTSDFGGNTIYF.

The chain couples TRBV13 to TRBJ1-1; D call uncertain. Trimming left V 2 bases short and J 0 bases short, with 10 bases between. In germline, CDR1 is PRHDT, CDR2 FYEKMQ (reference sequence). This CDR3 is 15 amino acids long. The CDR3 is CASSLRPTMNTEAFF. The CDR3 region has the DNA TGTGCCAGCAGCTTAAGGCCGACCATGAACACTGAAGCTTTCTTT. Together with reference TRBV13 and TRBJ1-1, the CDR3 gives the full variable domain: AAGVIQSPRHLIKEKRETATLKCYPIPRHDTVYWYQQGPGQDPQFLISFYEKMQSDKGSIPDRFSAQQFSDYHSELNMSSLELGDSALYFCASSLRPTMNTEAFFGQGTRLTVV.

This clone came up many times. The CDR3 DNA follows: TGTGCCTGGAGTGTGGTAGGGGGACGAGGAAACACCATATATTTT. Translating gives CAWSVVGGRGNTIYF. The chain uses TRBV30 and TRBJ1-3; D is possibly TRBD1 (6 bases). V shed 0 bases and J shed 4 bases, with 13 bases lying between them. Per the germline V gene, CDR1 is GTSNPN and CDR2 is SVGIG (reference sequence). This CDR3 has 15 residues.

V gene TRBV9 combines with J gene TRBJ2-2; D is unresolved. The CDR3 is 13 residues long. Germline CDR1 SGDLS, CDR2 YYNGEE. V was shortened by 6 bases and J by 4 bases, with 10 bases between the two germline ends. CDR3 amino acids: CASTQVGTGELFF. DNA for the CDR3: TGTGCCAGCACCCAAGTTGGCACCGGGGAGCTGTTTTTT.

Details on this clone: A junction boundary mismatches the germline segment, possibly from a read error. The chain couples TRBV9 to TRBJ1-6; TRBD1 is a possible D gene (5 bases). CDR3 size: 14 residues. Germline V gene lookup returns CDR1 SGDLS and CDR2 YYNGEE. The CDR3 protein is CASSGGRNRSPPHF. CDR3 DNA sequence: TGTGCCAGCAGTGGGGGTAGGAACCGTTCACCCCCCCACTTT.

The J gene is TRBJ2-2, the V gene TRBV29-1; 10 bases line up with TRBD2. The CDR3 is made up of 12 amino acids. Germline CDR1 reads SQVTM; CDR2 reads ANQGSEA. The V and J ends lost 5 bases and 6 bases, in that order; junction bases with no gene match: 0. Here the CDR3 reads CSVTSGAGELFF. CDR3 nucleotide sequence: TGCAGCGTTACTAGCGGGGCCGGGGAGCTGTTTTTT.

The chain is built from TRBV18 and TRBJ2-3; TRBD2 aligns across 9 bases. Trimming took 2 bases from V and 5 from J; bases not matched to a gene: 2. This CDR3 is 14 amino acids long. CDR1 is KGHSH, CDR2 LQKENI, per germline. The CDR3: CASSPIAGEDTQYF. CDR3 in DNA: TGTGCCAGCTCACCAATAGCGGGAGAAGATACGCAGTATTTT.

The chain has TRBV28 and TRBJ1-2; D call uncertain. Trimming took 4 bases from V and 3 from J, leaving 6 bases between them. CDR3 length: 12 amino acids. CDR1 is MDHEN, CDR2 SYDVKM, per germline. The CDR3 DNA follows: TGTGCCAGCAGTTGGGCAGACTATGGCTACACCTTC. It codes for CASSWADYGYTF.

Concerning this clone: A much larger clone lies one base from this, so it may be a read error. This chain connects TRBV5-5 to TRBJ1-1, with 7 bases identical to TRBD1. Per the germline V gene, CDR1 is SGHKS and CDR2 is YYEKEE (reference sequence). The CDR3 runs 13 residues. V was pared by 6 bases and J by 1 base, with 3 bases of the junction left unmatched. As DNA, the CDR3 is TGTGCCAGCACGAACAGGGGGAACACTGAAGCTTTCTTT. Residues: CASTNRGNTEAFF.

This rearrangement joins TRBV7-2 to TRBJ2-7; the match to TRBD2 covers 12 bases. This CDR3 is built from 14 residues. V shed 11 bases, J shed 5 bases, and the junction held 10 bases outside the gene matches. Germline V gene lookup returns CDR1 SGHTA and CDR2 FQGNSA. DNA for the CDR3: TGTGCCCTCCGGCAACTAGCGGGAGGTGACGAGCAGTACTTC. Its protein is CALRQLAGGDEQYF.

V gene TRBV5-5 combines with J gene TRBJ2-7; D is perhaps TRBD2 (6 bases). Germline-derived CDR1 and CDR2 are SGHKS and YYEKEE (reference sequence). V gave up 0 bases and J gave up 4 bases, with 11 bases separating them. The CDR3 spans 14 residues. CDR3 in amino acids: CASSLGLVEYEQYF. The CDR3 bases are TGTGCCAGCAGCTTGGGACTAGTTGAATACGAGCAGTACTTC.

This clone has only one observation. This likely stems from a read error, as it lies one base from a far larger clone. The J gene is TRBJ2-7, the V gene TRBV30; D may match TRBD1 or TRBD2 (5 bases each). CDR1 and CDR2 from the germline V gene are GTSNPN and SVGIG (reference sequence). The V and J ends lost 4 bases and 4 bases respectively, with 14 bases between them. There are 13 residues in the CDR3. CDR3 bases: TGTGCCTGGAACATGGGGACGCCTTACGAGCAGTACTTC. This sequence encodes CAWNMGTPYEQYF.

This sequence joins TRBV2 and TRBJ2-1; 9 nucleotides agree with TRBD1. Germline V gives CDR1 SNHLY, CDR2 FYNNEI. The CDR3 has 15 residues. With 6 bases clipped from V and 3 bases from J, the junction kept 6 bases outside the gene matches. CDR3 protein: CASRAGQGRYNEQFF. CDR3 bases: TGTGCCAGCAGGGCGGGACAGGGACGCTACAATGAGCAGTTCTTC.

The chain has TRBV28 and TRBJ1-1, with D uncertain. The CDR3 is 16 amino acids. Germline lookup yields CDR1 MDHEN and CDR2 SYDVKM. The V and J ends lost 7 bases and 0 bases respectively, with 18 bases between them. CDR3 region: CASNPRVLGVNTEAFF. The CDR3 DNA reads TGTGCCAGCAATCCTAGAGTGCTCGGAGTGAACACTGAAGCTTTCTTT.

In its sample, this clone was seen a few times. The CDR3 sequence is CASSLSSGKETQYF. In DNA, the CDR3 is TGTGCCAGCAGCTTATCTAGCGGGAAGGAGACCCAGTACTTC. This rearrangement joins TRBV7-9 to TRBJ2-5; 9 nucleotides align to TRBD2. Germline V CDR1 and CDR2: SEHNR, FQNEAQ (reference sequence). The length of the CDR3 is 14 residues. V lost 2 bases to trimming and J lost 5 bases; unmatched junction nucleotides: 3.

The chain is built from TRBV18 and TRBJ2-7; no firm D call. Trimming shortened V by 4 bases and J by 11 bases, and 12 bases separated the two germline ends. Germline V gives CDR1 KGHSH, CDR2 LQKENI. This CDR3 comprises 11 residues. CDR3 nucleotide sequence: TGTGCCAGCTCACTCGGACGTCGGGAGTACTTC. It specifies CASSLGRREYF.

Regarding this clone: Other nucleotide sequences from this sample produce the same CDR3. This chain uses TRBV5-1 with TRBJ2-5, with D possibly matching TRBD1 (5 bases). Between the trimmed V and J ends, which lost 0 bases and 2 bases, there was a span of 8 bases. Germline V gene data show CDR1 as SGHRS and CDR2 as YFSETQ. The CDR3 sequence is 14 residues long. The CDR3 is CASSLEAGQETQYF. The CDR3 DNA sequence: TGCGCCAGCAGCTTGGAGGCAGGGCAAGAGACCCAGTACTTC. Full variable domain (missing parts from reference TRBV5-1 and TRBJ2-5): KAGVTQTPRYLIKTRGQQVTLSCSPISGHRSVSWYQQTPGQGLQFLFEYFSETQRNKGNFPGRFSGRQFSNSRSEMNVSTLELGDSALYLCASSLEAGQETQYFGPGTRLLVL.

The V and J genes are TRBV9 and TRBJ1-6; D might be TRBD1 (6 bases). Per germline, CDR1 SGDLS and CDR2 YYNGEE. This CDR3 has 13 residues. V gave up 4 bases and J gave up 7 bases, with 9 bases separating them. In nucleotides, the CDR3 is TGTGCCAGCAGCACAACAGGGAATTCACCCCTCCACTTT. Encoded protein: CASSTTGNSPLHF.

This clone was found once. CDR3 residues: CAVGLNGHQPQHF. Here the CDR3 DNA reads TGTGCCGTGGGTTTGAACGGCCATCAGCCCCAGCATTTT. The rearrangement uses TRBV30 and TRBJ1-5, with no clear D. V was pared by 8 bases and J by 5 bases, with 16 bases between. The germline V gene has CDR1 GTSNPN and CDR2 SVGIG (reference sequence). This CDR3 comprises 13 residues.

This clone was seen only a few times. The chain couples TRBV28 to TRBJ1-1; no definite D call. CDR3 length: 14 residues. Germline-derived CDR1 and CDR2 are MDHEN and SYDVKM. Trimming shortened V by 4 bases and J by 1 base, and 10 bases separated the two germline ends. CDR3 sequence reads: CASSSIRRNTEAFF. The CDR3 DNA reads as TGTGCCAGCAGTTCCATCCGACGGAACACTGAAGCTTTCTTT.

This clone has ten or more counts. Different DNA sequences within this sample yield the same CDR3. The V call is TRBV29-1, the J call TRBJ1-1; D is unclear. Germline V gene lookup returns CDR1 SQVTM and CDR2 ANQGSEA. Trimming took off 2 bases at V and 6 bases at J, with 7 bases between the two ends. The CDR3 covers 11 residues. CDR3 residues: CSVEYRAEAFF. The CDR3 DNA reads as TGCAGCGTTGAATATCGTGCTGAAGCTTTCTTT.

In DNA, the CDR3 is TGTGCCAGCAAGCCGCCCGGGACTGATGAAAAACTGTTTTTT. It is translated as CASKPPGTDEKLFF. The V gene is TRBV27, the J gene TRBJ1-4; TRBD1 might be the D (5 bases). Germline lookup yields CDR1 MNHEY and CDR2 SMNVEV (reference sequence). The CDR3 totals 14 residues. V was cut by 7 bases and J by 6 bases, with 15 bases left in between.